This entry features one TCR beta chain sequence. Its antigen is not yet known. Base quality data are lacking; no much larger clone is found one base away. In total, 666 healthy bone marrow donors made up the cohort. At the time of sampling, every cohort member was nominally healthy, though immune exposures that went unrecorded were likely present. The donor was CMV seronegative and was included in the group of about 350 seronegative cohort members. Each donor provided a peripheral blood sample, and peripheral blood mononuclear cells were used for TCR beta sequencing. The Qiagen DNeasy Blood Extraction Kit was used to extract genomic DNA from the blood cell samples. Libraries came from the immunoSEQ multiplex PCR assay. For the multiplex PCR, a mixture combining 60 forward primers for TCR Vbeta segments and 13 reverse primers for TCR Jbeta segments was used. A multiplex PCR assay on genomic DNA amplified the CDR3 region of rearranged TCR beta genes. The Illumina HiSeq System was used to sequence the amplified TCR beta libraries as 87-base-pair reads. Per the authors' processing: A later analysis counted about 80 million unique TCR beta chains across the approximately 700 repertoires, and roughly 10 million of these chains were shared by at least two donors. To remove PCR and sequencing errors, raw reads were error-corrected and collapsed into unique sequences using a nearest-neighbor algorithm that merged closely related sequences. V, D and J gene segments were assigned by aligning CDR3 sequences to IMGT reference sequences. For a sequence to be retained, at least a six-nucleotide match to both a V gene segment and a J gene segment was required. Rearrangements were classified as productive when the CDR3 lacked stop codons and remained in frame with V and J, and all other rearrangements were classified as non-productive. CDR3 was defined according to IMGT convention as the region running from the second conserved V-encoded cysteine to the conserved J-encoded phenylalanine. Sequences without an unambiguous match to a single V gene segment were excluded from the earlier analysis of about 630 of the donors. An earlier analysis of over 450 of the donors classified V segments as functional when productive rearrangements were above 56.7% and as segregating when the standard deviation between donors was above 5%. To diagnose cytomegalovirus status from the catalog of TCR beta chain sequences, a statistical classification framework was built. V and J gene assignment, in a later analysis, came from comparing TCR nucleotide sequences with IMGT/GENE-DB human TR gene sequences. Using the TCRdist pipeline, a later analysis assigned CDR3 sequences along with most-parsimonious VDJ recombination scenarios. In a later analysis, each TCR beta chain was defined by its CDR3 amino acid sequence together with its V-gene family, and reads without a unique V-gene family were excluded. As a way to deal with suspected cross-contamination and a sequencing artifact, a later analysis dropped 450 to 600 nucleotide sequences that were highly shared and had low generation probability. In a later analysis, a clonal expansion index was calculated for each public chain from normalized within-repertoire ranks of inferred template counts. In a later analysis, generation probabilities were computed with a VDJ recombination model fitted to out-of-frame rearrangements, and the resulting probabilities were checked against IGoR. In a later analysis, TCR-TCR, TCR-HLA and TCR-CMV co-occurrence was scored with hypergeometric tests, and a repertoire-size bias correction was applied to TCR pairs. False discovery rates were estimated in a later analysis by permuting HLA or CMV assignments 20 times. In a later analysis, co-occurring TCRs were grouped using DBSCAN, with TCRdist sequence similarity added in when clustering inside HLA-allele-positive subsets. Repertoires with fewer than 30,000 or more than 120,000 public chains, plus five repertoires with anomalous nucleotide sharing, were excluded from co-occurrence clustering. The immuneACCESS repertoire file appears here via TCRdb, limited to in-frame rearrangements. These files lack a portion of the clones; in checked studies, under half of the deficit traces to unresolved V genes, and the cause of the others is not known. V and J calls plus clone size are reproduced from that table; the DNA served to infer D and trimming. In all, the sample holds tens of thousands of clones, and about 80% of those were seen once. Of the sample, less than 7.5% is held by the ten largest clones.

The CDR3, from cysteine to phenylalanine, totals 16 residues. The entry retains the CDR3 DNA only, 48 bases that are in frame from base 1. CDR1 GTSNPN and CDR2 SVGIG are derived from the germline V gene (reference sequence). Relative to germline, V is 0 bases shorter and J is 4 bases shorter, with 18 bases between their ends. This sample was included in a study of cytomegalovirus exposure and HLA in healthy donors (dated 2017 in TCRdb). As for the study more broadly: In an earlier analysis of 450 to 750 of the donors, 276 Gb of sequence data and 117 million unique TCR beta sequences from about 179 million T cells were reported. The study aimed to test whether signatures of past pathogen exposure could be identified by cataloging public T cell receptors. Along with the approximately 670-subject first cohort, a separate validation cohort of more than 90 different subjects was used. A later genetic analysis took genome-wide SNP genotypes for about three fifths of the 666 donors and used that subset as a discovery cohort. A later analysis re-analyzed previously published TCR beta repertoires from roughly 690 donors and added high-resolution HLA genotyping to study TCR occurrence patterns. Every discovery cohort repertoire had been produced on one sequencing platform. Typing coverage differed by locus: A, B, C, DRB1 and DQB1 were typed in roughly 629-630 donors, DQA1 in about 510, DPA1 in some 570, and DPB1 in 472. To predict cytomegalovirus infection status, the study brought together high-throughput TCR immunosequencing, statistical association of individual TCRs with disease status, and machine learning. An earlier analysis of approximately 640 of the donors applied high-throughput TCR beta sequencing to assess whether each TCR beta V gene segment acted as functional or pseudogenic. Among about 400 genotyped donors of the cohort, an average of around 220,000 unique TCR beta nucleotide sequences was sequenced per donor, of which about 19% were non-productive. HLA typing covered class I and class II loci at four-digit resolution. Several DR-DQ haplotypes were handled as single units for association and clustering because linkage in the cohort was strong. Alongside the repertoire data, information on donor age, sex, ethnicity and CMV serostatus was compiled. An early release covering more than 500 HLA-typed donors comprised about 300 gigabases of sequencing data and roughly 85 million unique TCR sequences. Using immunosequencing, the study profiled T cell repertoires from around 670 subjects and related those repertoires to cytomegalovirus serostatus. Of the roughly 400 genotyped donors, 65% to 90% were placed in the genetic ancestry cluster associated with self-reported Caucasian donors. The later analysis used no new phenotypic data to find candidate immune exposures, relying instead on TCR beta sequences and their occurrence across donors. The investigation overall reported the following: Because the 87-base-pair reads could not distinguish some IMGT-functional V segments, including TRBV6-2 and TRBV6-3, those segments were excluded. In a later analysis, HLA-associated TCR beta chains showed more clonal expansion and lower generation probabilities than non-associated chains that were equally common. A further reported finding was that TCR beta sequences accurately predicted the HLA-A and HLA-B alleles for most subjects in the first cohort. According to a later genetic analysis, donors in an Asian-associated ancestry cluster had fewer N-insertions in productive TCRs than the approximately 610-donor mean. A later analysis associated some 17,000 TCR beta sequences with specific HLA alleles at a false discovery rate of 0.05. Most TCR sequences were seen in very few donors, while some public TCRs were found in many individuals. The study listed 164 TCR beta chains as associated with cytomegalovirus. In a later genetic analysis, a missense DCLRE1C variant was associated with V-gene and J-gene trimming of TCR beta chains, and the association was replicated in an independent cohort. In this cohort, only TCR beta chains were sequenced, and detectable features were limited by the absence of alpha or paired-chain data. The presence/absence analyses assumed that sequencing depth was roughly uniform across donors, and that assumption may not be true. In a later analysis, the rate of TCR association differed among HLA loci, with DRB1 alleles having the most associated TCRs and HLA-C alleles having the fewest. When HLA alleles, especially DR and DQ, strongly co-occurred, TCR associations were difficult to assign to individual alleles. For the cohort, immune exposure information was limited to CMV serostatus. The authors suggested that the approach could potentially be extended to other disease states and immunological phenotypes. A cluster of highly shared sequence variants was judged likely to represent a technical artifact of the sequencing pipeline. The classifier was reported to diagnose cytomegalovirus status with high specificity and sensitivity in both the original cohort and the validation cohort. According to a later analysis, most CMV-associated TCR beta chains appeared to be HLA-restricted, and the HLA associations seemed to be driven largely by CMV exposure. In vitro tests confirmed that a few of the cytomegalovirus-associated TCR beta chains recognize cytomegalovirus antigens. In an earlier analysis of about 540 of the donors, most TCR beta V segments were observed in productive rearrangements about 87% or about 30% of the time, broadly matching IMGT annotations. Because counts were too low, roughly 17 rarely observed V segments, including chromosome 9 orphons, were left out of the earlier analysis of roughly 600 of the donors. Several of the top co-occurrence clusters appeared to be linked to parvovirus B19, influenza, CMV and Epstein-Barr virus, according to a later analysis. Because HLA typing was unavailable for some donors at each locus, only the typed subset was used in association tests. Correlated functional status among segregating V segments might be attributable to linkage disequilibrium, but an unknown experimental factor could not be ruled out.

The rearrangement combines TRBV30 with TRBJ1-2; TRBD1 is perhaps the D gene, given 6 matching bases. This sequence originates from a man in his fifties in good health and CMV-seronegative. Sequences were obtained from PBMCs. The CDR3 loop reads CAWSVPGGQNPYGYTF. The nucleotide sequence is TGTGCCTGGAGTGTCCCTGGAGGACAGAATCCCTATGGCTACACCTTC.